This T cell receptor beta chain was captured by sequencing in a study of technical replicates of blood from several donors. CDR1 and CDR2 from the germline V gene are MNHNS and SASEGT. V shed 5 bases and J shed 4 bases, with 8 bases lying between them. CDR3 length: 12 residues. Profiled with immunoSEQ multiplex PCR; TCRdb holds only in-frame clones, not every one. The data show about 82,000 clones, with approximately 94% seen just once and about 0.39% held by the top ten. The chain has TRBV6-1 and TRBJ1-2, with D possibly matching TRBD1 (6 bases). The sequencing input was T cells isolated from PBMCs. This receptor was obtained from a human donor in good health. The CDR3 reads CASSIGGYGYTF. DNA for the CDR3: TGTGCCAGCAGTATAGGGGGCTATGGCTACACCTTC.